The next 7 T cell receptor beta chains were all read from a single sample in a study of early T cells in non-severe SARS-CoV-2 infection. One entry per CDR3 protein, called by TCRdb with MiXCR from the 5' RACE reads. The sample consists of 40,000 to 45,000 distinct CDR3 sequences, roughly 6.1% of them appearing once. Source: whole blood, taken at baseline. These TCRs come from an adult who was a healthcare worker with PCR-confirmed SARS-CoV-2 infection or an uninfected control (not recorded which).

This clonotype rates as medium-sized. The gene calls are TRBV6-5 and TRBJ2-7; TRBD1 or TRBD2 may be the D gene (6 bases each). Trimming removed 6 bases at V and 1 base at J, with 19 bases between. CDR1 is MNHEY, CDR2 SVGAGI, per germline. The CDR3 sequence is 16 residues long. CDR3 in DNA: TGTGCCAGCAGCACTTCAGAGGGGGGTCGGTCCTACGAGCAGTACTTC. This encodes CASSTSEGGRSYEQYF.

This clonotype was counted ten times or more. The chain links TRBV30 to TRBJ2-3; 9 bases align to TRBD2. The CDR3 spans 16 residues. Germline V gives CDR1 GTSNPN, CDR2 SVGIG (reference sequence). The ends lost 7 bases at V and 6 bases at J; junction bases unmatched: 17. This CDR3 is CASRMGSGGLGDTQYF. In DNA, the CDR3 is TGTGCCTCCCGAATGGGCAGCGGGGGGCTGGGTGATACGCAGTATTTT.

This clonotype has just a few counts. The V call is TRBV18, the J call TRBJ1-3; D not certain. Trimming took 3 bases from V and 7 from J, leaving 25 bases between them. From germline, CDR1 is KGHSH and CDR2 LQKENI. This CDR3 spans 18 amino acids. CDR3 sequence reads: CASSPTSSSLKRGNTIYF. In nucleotides, the CDR3 is TGTGCCAGCTCACCGACGTCGAGCAGCCTCAAACGGGGTAACACCATATATTTT. Drawing the rest from reference TRBV18 and TRBJ1-3, the complete variable domain is NAGVMQNPRHLVRRRGQEARLRCSPMKGHSHVYWYRQLPEEGLKFMVYLQKENIIDESGMPKERFSAEFPKEGPSILRIQQVVRGDSAAYFCASSPTSSSLKRGNTIYFGEGSWLTVV.

This clonotype was picked up a small number of times. The chain carries TRBV7-6 and TRBJ2-5; D is ambiguous. This CDR3 has 13 residues. CDR1 SGHVS and CDR2 FNYEAQ come from the germline V gene. Between the trimmed V and J ends, which lost 1 base and 9 bases, there was a span of 12 bases. CDR3 in amino acids: CASSLEALGPQYF. CDR3 coding DNA: TGTGCCAGCAGCTTAGAGGCCCTTGGGCCCCAGTACTTC.

V usage is TRBV18 and J usage is TRBJ2-1; TRBD2 is a possible D gene (5 bases). The CDR3 covers 13 residues. CDR1 is KGHSH and CDR2 is LQKENI in the germline V gene. V was pared by 2 bases and J by 6 bases, with 8 bases between. The CDR3 loop is CASSPGRSNEQFF. CDR3 DNA sequence: TGTGCCAGCTCACCAGGGAGATCCAATGAGCAGTTCTTC.

This clonotype was picked up many times. V and J are TRBV9 and TRBJ1-2, with D maybe TRBD1 (6 bases). Germline lookup yields CDR1 SGDLS and CDR2 YYNGEE. V shed 4 bases and J shed 8 bases, with 24 bases lying between them. There are 16 residues in the CDR3. Here the CDR3 DNA reads TGTGCCAGCAGCCCCATGCTTCCGGGGGGCGCGGCAGGCTACACCTTC. Its protein is CASSPMLPGGAAGYTF. Combining the CDR3 with reference TRBV9 and TRBJ1-2 gives the whole variable domain DSGVTQTPKHLITATGQRVTLRCSPRSGDLSVYWYQQSLDQGLQFLIQYYNGEERAKGNILERFSAQQFPDLHSELNLSSLELGDSALYFCASSPMLPGGAAGYTFGSGTRLTVV.

This clonotype was seen more than once but under ten times. The gene calls are TRBV7-2 and TRBJ1-4; 8 bases agree with TRBD1. The CDR3 consists of 16 residues. Trimming at V came to 1 base and at J to 6 bases, leaving 7 bases not matched to a gene. CDR1 is SGHTA and CDR2 is FQGNSA in the germline V gene. CDR3 bases: TGTGCCAGCAGCTTAGACTCCAGGGGGCTGGATGAAAAACTGTTTTTT. Its protein is CASSLDSRGLDEKLFF.